This T cell receptor beta chain was recorded in a study of cytomegalovirus exposure and HLA in healthy donors. V lost 0 bases and J lost 6, with 15 bases in between. Looked up from germline, CDR1 is SGHAT and CDR2 is FQNNGV. The CDR3 extends over 16 amino acids. It was with 60 Vbeta and 13 Jbeta primers that the PCR ran. Data came from immunoSEQ multiplex PCR; TCRdb stores just in-frame clones and leaves some out. The sample includes about 89,000 clones, about 80% of them seen just once. Healthy donors of bone marrow made up the group. The receptor was isolated from a male donor in good health and CMV-seronegative. V is TRBV11-2 and J is TRBJ1-5, with no clear D. Material for sequencing was PBMCs. CDR3 amino acids: CASSLEDGLRAQPQHF. The CDR3 DNA is TGTGCCAGCAGCTTAGAGGATGGGTTGAGGGCTCAGCCCCAGCATTTT.